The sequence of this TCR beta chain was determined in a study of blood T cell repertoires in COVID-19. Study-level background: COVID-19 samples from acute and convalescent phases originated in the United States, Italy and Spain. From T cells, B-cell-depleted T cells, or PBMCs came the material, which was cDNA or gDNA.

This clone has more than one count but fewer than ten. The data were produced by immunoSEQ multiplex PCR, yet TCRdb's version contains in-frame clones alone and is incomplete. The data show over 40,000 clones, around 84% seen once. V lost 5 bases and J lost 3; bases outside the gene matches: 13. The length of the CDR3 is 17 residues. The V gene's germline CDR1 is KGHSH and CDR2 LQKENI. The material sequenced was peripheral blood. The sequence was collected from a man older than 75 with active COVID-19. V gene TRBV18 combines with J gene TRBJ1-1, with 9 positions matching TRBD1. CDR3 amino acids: CASSSMEPRTGDTEAFF. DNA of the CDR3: TGTGCCAGCTCATCTATGGAGCCTAGGACAGGGGACACTGAAGCTTTCTTT.